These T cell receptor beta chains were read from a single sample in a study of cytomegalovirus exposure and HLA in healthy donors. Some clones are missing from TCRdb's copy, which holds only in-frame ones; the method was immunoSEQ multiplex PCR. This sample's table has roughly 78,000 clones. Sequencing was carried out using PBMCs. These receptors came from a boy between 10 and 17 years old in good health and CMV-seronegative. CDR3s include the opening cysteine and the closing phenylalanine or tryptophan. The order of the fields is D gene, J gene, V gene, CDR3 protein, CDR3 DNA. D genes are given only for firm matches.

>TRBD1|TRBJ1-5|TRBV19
CASSIDGQEGGQPQHF
TGTGCCAGTAGTATAGACGGACAGGAGGGAGGACAGCCCCAGCATTTT
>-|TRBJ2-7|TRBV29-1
CSVKEIGNEQYF
TGCAGCGTTAAGGAGATTGGAAACGAGCAGTACTTC
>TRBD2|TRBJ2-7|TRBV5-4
CASSDGTSGSYEQYF
TGTGCCAGCAGTGACGGGACTAGCGGGAGCTACGAGCAGTACTTC
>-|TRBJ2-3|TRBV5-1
CASSLSQGSTDKQYF
TGCGCCAGCAGCTTGTCTCAGGGTAGCACAGATAAGCAGTATTTT
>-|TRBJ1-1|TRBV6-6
CASRAWRVDTEAFF
TGTGCCAGCAGGGCATGGAGAGTTGACACTGAAGCTTTCTTT
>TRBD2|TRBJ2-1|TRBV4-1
CASSQVGLVRLF
TGCGCCAGCAGCCAAGTGGGACTAGTTAGGCTCTTC
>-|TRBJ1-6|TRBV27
CASSPLADGGSPLHF
TGTGCCAGCAGTCCTCTGGCGGACGGAGGGTCACCCCTCCACTTT
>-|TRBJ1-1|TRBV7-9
CASSPRSKDNTEAFF
TGTGCCAGCAGCCCTAGATCGAAAGACAACACTGAAGCTTTCTTT
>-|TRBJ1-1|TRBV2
CASSEDPTLNTEAFF
TGTGCCAGCAGTGAAGACCCCACATTGAACACTGAAGCTTTCTTT
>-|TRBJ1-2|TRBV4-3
CASSQVSGGYTF
TGCGCCAGCAGCCAAGTTTCCGGTGGCTACACCTTC
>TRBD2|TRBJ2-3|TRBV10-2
CASSESSGGRDTQYF
TGCGCCAGCAGTGAGTCAAGCGGGGGGCGTGATACGCAGTATTTT
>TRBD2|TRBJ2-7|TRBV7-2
CASSFRGGALYEQYF
TGTGCCAGCAGCTTTCGCGGGGGAGCTCTTTACGAGCAGTACTTC
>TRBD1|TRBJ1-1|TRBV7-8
CASSSWDSISEAFF
TGTGCCAGCAGCTCCTGGGACAGTATATCTGAAGCTTTCTTT
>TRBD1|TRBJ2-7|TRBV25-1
CASTAGTGIEQYF
TGTGCCAGCACCGCCGGGACAGGGATCGAGCAGTACTTC